This TCR beta chain derives from a study of early T cells in non-severe SARS-CoV-2 infection (TCRdb year 2021). For context, the study as a whole: Because TCR sequencing relied on bulk RNA taken from unsorted whole blood, pairing of alpha and beta chains was not possible. What the study reported, not specific to this receptor: Matching against VDJdb was skewed toward anti-spike CD8 responses, likely underestimated virus-specific expansions, and missed private and CD4 specificities.

The study was a case-control design nested within a healthcare worker cohort in London, UK, with weekly nasopharyngeal swab PCR tests and blood sampling. Healthcare workers were recruited between 23 and 31 March 2020, during the week of the UK lockdown, and were followed weekly for up to about 15 weeks. This clonotype was detected ten times or more. Its antigen is currently not known. Base quality data are lacking; no much larger clone is found one base away. The library was generated by 5' RACE. Instrument on record: NextSeq 500. The TCR library protocol attached unique molecular identifiers to individual cDNA molecules to correct for sequencing error and PCR bias. TCR alpha and beta chains were both sequenced, and the abundances of alpha and beta sequences in each sample were closely correlated with each other. As for the authors' bioinformatics: Decombinator V4 was used to annotate the V gene, J gene and CDR3 of the TCR sequences. TCRs were defined as expanded if a significant change between any two time points was detected under a Poisson model with p below 0.0001. TCR abundances were normalised to the total number of TCRs sequenced per sample and expressed as counts per million. MAIT TCRs were defined by TRAV1-2 paired with TRAJ12, TRAJ20 or TRAJ33, and iNKT TCRs by TRAV10 paired with TRAJ18. VDJdb, accessed on 1 November 2021, was searched for TCRs annotated for CMV, EBV and SARS-CoV-2, and TCRs annotated for more than one antigen were excluded. Clones were called with MiXCR by TCRdb after fastp trimmed the public reads at Q25, and only in-frame beta chains were retained. Duplicate CDR3 protein sequences are folded into a single record with the most common DNA and genes. V and J calls and clone size were set by TCRdb, not the authors. The sample table records tens of thousands of distinct CDR3 sequences; 6% to 8.5% of these occur just once. The top ten hold 4% to 5% of the sample.

Sequences SGHRS (CDR1) and YFSETQ (CDR2) are obtained from the germline V gene. The cysteine opens and the phenylalanine closes a CDR3 of 16 amino acids. The read is trimmed to its CDR3 DNA, 48 bases read in frame from base 1. V loses 3 bases at its end and J loses 9 bases; junction bases beyond the gene matches: 14. The sequence came from an adult who was a healthcare worker with PCR-confirmed SARS-CoV-2 infection or an uninfected control (not recorded which). The chain uses TRBV5-1 and TRBJ2-1; 8 middle bases align to TRBD1. The sequencing input was whole blood. The sequenced DNA is TGCGCCAGCAGCTCCTCCCGGGACAGGACTCGGAGTGAGCAGTTCTTC. Its translation reads: CASSSSRDRTRSEQFF.